The T cell receptor beta chain described here comes from a study of T cells in Graves' hyperthyroidism and ophthalmopathy. This clonotype has more than one count but fewer than ten. RNA transcripts served as the template for amplifying TCR beta CDR3 regions. During a first-round RT-PCR of the TCR CDR3, the HTBI primer set was used. TCRdb itself ran the multiplex PCR reads through MiXCR, one entry per CDR3 protein. The table records a few hundred thousand distinct CDR3 sequences, more than 15% of them present only once. The CDR3 is 14 residues long. V was trimmed by 1 base and J by 7 bases, leaving 14 bases between them. The germline V gene encodes CDR1 SGHRS and CDR2 YFSETQ.

The rearrangement uses TRBV5-1 and TRBJ1-1; D possibly corresponds to TRBD1 (6 bases). The sequenced sample consisted of blood. The sequence was obtained from a woman aged 25 to 39 with Graves' hyperthyroidism. The CDR3 loop is CASSLTGPGFEAFF. CDR3 nucleotide sequence: TGCGCCAGCAGCTTGACAGGGCCGGGGTTTGAAGCTTTCTTT.